This TCR beta chain was sequenced during a study of T cells after yellow fever vaccination. About the research overall: Fractions containing few cells were prepared with SMART-Seq v4 Ultra Low Input. Study findings and constraints: Clones from primary vaccination mostly reappeared after the booster (roughly 97% CD4, over 85% CD8). Researchers noted that a small share of clonotypes showed up in both CD4 and CD8 compartments.

Note on this clonotype: Its antigen remains unidentified.

The CDR3 has 14 residues. The V gene's germline CDR1 is SGHRS and CDR2 YFSETQ. The V segment lost 4 bases and the J segment 3 bases; nucleotides outside the gene matches: 2. Generation of TCR cDNA used 5'RACE template switching (which added a universal primer site and UMIs). One entry per CDR3 protein, called by TCRdb with MiXCR from the 5' RACE reads. The sample has 510,000 or so distinct CDR3 sequences, about 19% seen once; the top ten hold around 15%. The clonotype comes from a man aged 25-45 years who received the YFV17D yellow fever vaccine. This sample comprised PBMCs, obtained 15 days after the yellow fever booster vaccination. The chain is built from TRBV5-1 and TRBJ2-7, with 12 bases fitting TRBD2. The CDR3 loop reads CASSETSGSYEQYF. The CDR3 coding sequence is TGCGCCAGCAGCGAGACTAGCGGGAGCTACGAGCAGTACTTC.